The T cell receptor beta chain described here comes from a study of CD8 T cells in Susac syndrome. The CDR3 loop spans 17 amino acids. The J segment lost 8 bases and the V segment lost 7 bases, leaving 18 bases of the junction unmatched. CDR1 and CDR2 from the germline V gene are MNHEY and SVGEGT. The multiple sclerosis controls, all treatment-naive patients, had relapsing-remitting disease that was stable or active. TEMRA cells were FACS-enriched, with CD8+ and CD4+ T cells isolated negatively. Regarding the study as a whole: TCR sequencing and HLA analysis covered a relatively small number of individuals.

This clonotype was seen once. Its antigen is not identified. Roughly 0.45 to 1 ug RNA was reverse transcribed with random hexamers. Across 54 Vbeta and 13 Jbeta, TCR beta CDR3 was amplified with immunoSEQ multiplex PCR. TCRdb recomputed calls from the immunoSEQ multiplex PCR reads with MiXCR, one row per CDR3 protein. The sample holds around 140,000 distinct CDR3 sequences; around 85% are singletons and the top ten take more than 0.5%. This sequence was found in a human donor with multiple sclerosis. The sample consisted of CD8+ T cells from PBMCs. The chain links TRBV6-2 or TRBV6-3 to TRBJ2-1; 9 nucleotides match TRBD2. DNA of the CDR3: TGTGCCAGCAACTTTCTGGGGACTAGCTTCGATTCGGATGAGCAGTTCTTC. Protein: CASNFLGTSFDSDEQFF.